A selection of T cell receptor beta chains follows, all from one sample in a study of T cells expressing NK-cell markers. TCRdb derives one entry per CDR3 protein from the 5' RACE reads, leaving out DNA. Its listing shows a few hundred thousand distinct CDR3 sequences. Sample: blood T cells: a sorted CD56 or NKG2C T cell subset, CD4+ or CD8+ T cells, or bulk PBMC T cells (not recorded which). Every receptor here comes from a man between 18 and 69 years old in good health. Each CDR3 is given with its conserved first and last residue. Fields, in order: CDR3 length, J gene, V gene, CDR3 protein.

len: 14; j_gene: TRBJ1-6; v_gene: TRBV7-8; CDR3aa: CASTPGGRNSPLHF
len: 15; j_gene: TRBJ2-7; v_gene: TRBV7-2; CDR3aa: CASSPRGGTTYEQYF
len: 15; j_gene: TRBJ2-3; v_gene: TRBV2; CDR3aa: CATLAGVHSTDTQYF
len: 15; j_gene: TRBJ2-7; v_gene: TRBV6-1; CDR3aa: CASLPPGQGQYEQYF
len: 14; j_gene: TRBJ1-1; v_gene: TRBV2; CDR3aa: CASSEGGSIIGAFF
len: 12; j_gene: TRBJ1-5; v_gene: TRBV19; CDR3aa: CASTPIEQPQHF
len: 15; j_gene: TRBJ2-7; v_gene: TRBV28; CDR3aa: CASERDRALSYEQYF
len: 15; j_gene: TRBJ2-5; v_gene: TRBV29-1; CDR3aa: CSILRRGTVRETQYF
len: 16; j_gene: TRBJ2-1; v_gene: TRBV6-5; CDR3aa: CASSYSWTGEAFEQFF
len: 16; j_gene: TRBJ2-3; v_gene: TRBV3-1; CDR3aa: CASSSIAGNGPDTQYF
len: 16; j_gene: TRBJ2-1; v_gene: TRBV25-1; CDR3aa: CASSAPGTGSYNEQFF
len: 16; j_gene: TRBJ1-6; v_gene: TRBV7-8; CDR3aa: CASSSTTGYLNSPLHF
len: 15; j_gene: TRBJ2-3; v_gene: TRBV11-2; CDR3aa: CASSLPGASTDTQYF
len: 15; j_gene: TRBJ2-7; v_gene: TRBV3-1; CDR3aa: CASSHEYGTSYEQYF
len: 14; j_gene: TRBJ2-1; v_gene: TRBV2; CDR3aa: CASSEGTGIGEQFF
len: 15; j_gene: TRBJ2-4; v_gene: TRBV12-3/TRBV12-4; CDR3aa: CASSLSGGAKNIQYF
len: 15; j_gene: TRBJ2-7; v_gene: TRBV6-5; CDR3aa: CASSYRRSGFHEQYF
len: 15; j_gene: TRBJ2-7; v_gene: TRBV5-1; CDR3aa: CASSPGTLGSYEQYF
len: 17; j_gene: TRBJ2-7; v_gene: TRBV6-2/TRBV6-3; CDR3aa: CASKRLAGGPSSYEQYF
len: 13; j_gene: TRBJ1-4; v_gene: TRBV19; CDR3aa: CASSRRANEKLFF
len: 17; j_gene: TRBJ2-1; v_gene: TRBV20-1; CDR3aa: CSASQRGGLGSYNEQFF
len: 15; j_gene: TRBJ2-3; v_gene: TRBV3-1; CDR3aa: CASTGGLAGGFTQYF
len: 14; j_gene: TRBJ2-7; v_gene: TRBV28; CDR3aa: CASSYRFPYYEQYF
len: 18; j_gene: TRBJ2-3; v_gene: TRBV6-9; CDR3aa: CASSCWTSGGVTTDTQYF
len: 16; j_gene: TRBJ2-1; v_gene: TRBV4-2; CDR3aa: CASSQEKNRGLNEQFF
len: 15; j_gene: TRBJ2-7; v_gene: TRBV18; CDR3aa: CASSSRDRAVSEQYF
len: 14; j_gene: TRBJ2-4; v_gene: TRBV20-1; CDR3aa: CSATPPLAKNIQYF
len: 15; j_gene: TRBJ2-3; v_gene: TRBV11-2; CDR3aa: CASSLTGINPDTQYF
len: 14; j_gene: TRBJ2-7; v_gene: TRBV19; CDR3aa: CASGRGQVFEEQYF
len: 14; j_gene: TRBJ2-2; v_gene: TRBV24-1; CDR3aa: CATSDAKNTGELFF
len: 17; j_gene: TRBJ2-1; v_gene: TRBV4-1; CDR3aa: CASSQGILQSSYNEQFF
len: 13; j_gene: TRBJ1-2; v_gene: TRBV20-1; CDR3aa: CSAPGAYNYGYTF
len: 12; j_gene: TRBJ2-7; v_gene: TRBV5-1; CDR3aa: CASSGKSAEQYF
len: 16; j_gene: TRBJ2-2; v_gene: TRBV7-2; CDR3aa: CASSRPAGLGTGELFF
len: 17; j_gene: TRBJ2-2; v_gene: TRBV7-2; CDR3aa: CASSLMQRGVNTGELFF
len: 15; j_gene: TRBJ1-5; v_gene: TRBV6-2/TRBV6-3; CDR3aa: CASSYEGISNQPQHF
len: 16; j_gene: TRBJ2-1; v_gene: TRBV18; CDR3aa: CASSPSSGRKYNEQFF
len: 14; j_gene: TRBJ1-1; v_gene: TRBV6-1; CDR3aa: CASRDMGLRDRAFF
len: 12; j_gene: TRBJ2-7; v_gene: TRBV1; CDR3aa: CTSSSGGVEQYF